This TCR beta chain was identified in a study of cytomegalovirus exposure and HLA in healthy donors. Whole-study findings and limits: The HLA-A and HLA-B alleles of most subjects were reportedly predicted accurately from TCR beta sequences. Sequencing probably produced one cluster of sequence variants that were highly shared.

In nominal health when sampled, donors likely had unrecorded immune exposures nonetheless. The PCR ran on 60 Vbeta and 13 Jbeta primers. The authors' processing: The count from a later analysis was 70 million to 85 million unique TCR beta chains, some 12 million of them shared. Profiled with immunoSEQ multiplex PCR; TCRdb holds only in-frame clones, not every one. V and J calls and clone size are copied from that table; D and trimming were computed from the DNA. The sample has 140,000 or so clones; under 70% are singletons. Only a few counts were recorded for this clone. Its specificity is unknown. What was sequenced was PBMCs. The TCR was taken from a woman aged 60-70 years in good health and CMV-seronegative.

CDR3 in DNA: TGTGCCAGTAGTATAGATCCTAGCGGGCTCTACGAGCAGTACTTC. It is translated as CASSIDPSGLYEQYF. The chain employs TRBV19 and TRBJ2-7; the match to TRBD2 covers 8 bases. This CDR3 is 15 amino acids long. J gave up 3 bases and V 0 bases, and 4 bases lay outside the gene matches. CDR1 LNHDA and CDR2 SQIVND come from the germline V gene (reference sequence).